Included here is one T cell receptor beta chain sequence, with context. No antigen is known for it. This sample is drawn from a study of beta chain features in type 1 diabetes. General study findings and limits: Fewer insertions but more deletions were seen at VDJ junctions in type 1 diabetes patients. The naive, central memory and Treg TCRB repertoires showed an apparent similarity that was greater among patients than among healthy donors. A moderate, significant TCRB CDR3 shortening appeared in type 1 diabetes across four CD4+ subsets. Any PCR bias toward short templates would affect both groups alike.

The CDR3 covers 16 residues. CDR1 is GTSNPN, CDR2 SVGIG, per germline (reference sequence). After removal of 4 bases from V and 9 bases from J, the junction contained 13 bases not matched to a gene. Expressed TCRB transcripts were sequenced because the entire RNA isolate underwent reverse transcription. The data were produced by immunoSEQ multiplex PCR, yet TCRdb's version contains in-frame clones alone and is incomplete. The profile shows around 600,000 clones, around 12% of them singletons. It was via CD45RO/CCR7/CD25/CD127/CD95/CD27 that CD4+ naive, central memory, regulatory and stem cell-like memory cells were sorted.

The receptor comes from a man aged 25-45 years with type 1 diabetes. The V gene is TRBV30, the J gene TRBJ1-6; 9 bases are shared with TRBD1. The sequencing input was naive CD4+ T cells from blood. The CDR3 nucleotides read TGTGCCTGGAAATTAAGCGGGACAGGGAACGGTTCACCCCTCCACTTT. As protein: CAWKLSGTGNGSPLHF.